This TCR beta chain originates from a study of blood T cell repertoires in COVID-19. Study overall: Samples representing acute and convalescent COVID-19 were sourced from the United States, Italy and Spain. Sample material is recorded as cDNA or gDNA derived from T cells, B-cell-depleted T cells, or PBMCs.

Source study methods: Estimated nucleated cell counts came from reference gene primer amplification. Sequencing used immunoSEQ multiplex PCR; TCRdb keeps in-frame clones, though not all of them. V, J and clone size are taken as reported in that table, and D and trimming were inferred from the DNA itself. Of under 20,000 clones detected, approximately 88% appear once; the ten largest clones hold about 3.2%. This clone was found a few times. Sequencing was done on a sample of peripheral blood. The TCR sequence derives from a human donor in a cohort sampled during active COVID-19.

CDR3 DNA sequence: TGCGCCAGCAGCCAAGAGCACGGGGGGAACACTGAAGCTTTCTTT. Translating it yields CASSQEHGGNTEAFF. The chain links TRBV4-1 to TRBJ1-1; possibly TRBD1 for D (5 bases). Germline V gives CDR1 MGHRA, CDR2 YSYEKL. CDR3 length: 15 amino acids. The V end lost 0 bases, the J end lost 1 base, and 9 bases lay between the germline ends.